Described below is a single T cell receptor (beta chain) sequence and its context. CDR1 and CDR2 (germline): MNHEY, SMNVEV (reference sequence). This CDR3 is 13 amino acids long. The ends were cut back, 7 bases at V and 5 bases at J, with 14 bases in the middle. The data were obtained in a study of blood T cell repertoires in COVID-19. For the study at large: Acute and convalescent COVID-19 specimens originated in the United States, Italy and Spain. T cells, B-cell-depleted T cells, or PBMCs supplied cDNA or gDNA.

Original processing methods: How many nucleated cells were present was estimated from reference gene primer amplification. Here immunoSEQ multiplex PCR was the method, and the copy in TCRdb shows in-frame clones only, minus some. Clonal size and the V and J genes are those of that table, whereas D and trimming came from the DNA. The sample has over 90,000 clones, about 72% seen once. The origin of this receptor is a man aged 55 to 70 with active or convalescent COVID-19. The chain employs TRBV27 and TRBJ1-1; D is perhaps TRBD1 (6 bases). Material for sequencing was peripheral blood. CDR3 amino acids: CASKQGRGTEAFF. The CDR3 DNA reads TGTGCCAGCAAACAGGGTCGAGGGACTGAAGCTTTCTTT.